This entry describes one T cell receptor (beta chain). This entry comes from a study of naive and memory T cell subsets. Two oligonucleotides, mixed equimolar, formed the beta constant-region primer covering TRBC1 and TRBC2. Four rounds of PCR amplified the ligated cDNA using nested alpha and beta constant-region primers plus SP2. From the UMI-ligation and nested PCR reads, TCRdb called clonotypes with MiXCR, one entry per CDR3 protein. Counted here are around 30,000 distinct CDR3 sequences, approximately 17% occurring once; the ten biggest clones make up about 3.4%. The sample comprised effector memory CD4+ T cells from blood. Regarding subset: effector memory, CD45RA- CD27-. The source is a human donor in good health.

CDR3 sequence (DNA): TGTGCCAGCACCGCGTGGAGCACGCGCAATCAGCCCCAGCATTTT. Translation: CASTAWSTRNQPQHF. The V and J genes are TRBV28 and TRBJ1-5; no reliable D call. V lost 7 bases to trimming and J lost 2 bases, with 15 bases between them. This CDR3 has 15 amino acids. CDR1 and CDR2 from the germline V gene are MDHEN and SYDVKM. Based on the CDR3 plus reference TRBV28 and TRBJ1-5, the full variable domain is DVKVTQSSRYLVKRTGEKVFLECVQDMDHENMFWYRQDPGLGLRLIYFSYDVKMKEKGDIPEGYSVSREKKERFSLILESASTNQTSMYLCASTAWSTRNQPQHFGDGTRLSIL.